Following are 29 T cell receptor beta chains from one sample sequenced in a study of shared clonotypes between healthy human individuals. Only in-frame clones appear in the TCRdb table, and some are missing; sequencing was by immunoSEQ multiplex PCR. There are some 2,500,000 clones in the sample; around 92% occur only once, and 0.3% to 0.45% lies in the top ten. The sample was naive CD4+ T cells from PBMCs. Described subset: CD45RA+ positively selected. These receptors were collected from a man aged 18 to 30 in good health. Some clones in this sample may be carry-over from other donors' samples.

The chain recombines TRBV14 with TRBJ2-1, with D possibly matching TRBD2 (6 bases). The germline V gene encodes CDR1 SGHDN and CDR2 FVKESK. Trimming took 2 bases from V and 2 from J, leaving 13 bases between them. The CDR3 loop spans 16 amino acids. CDR3 nucleotide sequence: TGTGCCAGCAGCCAATTTGGGGGGTCTACCTACAATGAGCAGTTCTTC. Its translation is CASSQFGGSTYNEQFF.

The gene calls are TRBV28 and TRBJ1-2; a possible D gene is TRBD1 (5 bases). Germline V gene sequence: CDR1 MDHEN, CDR2 SYDVKM. This CDR3 has 14 amino acids. Trimming cost V 5 bases and J 13 bases, with 23 bases left between them. As DNA, the CDR3 is TGTGCCAGCAGTGTATCCCAGGGACCTCTAATCTGCACCTTC. Translating it yields CASSVSQGPLICTF.

The chain couples TRBV25-1 to TRBJ2-7; 9 nucleotides agree with TRBD1. Germline CDR1 MGHDK, CDR2 SYGVNS. The junction had 7 bases not matched to a gene; V was cut back by 8 bases and J by 2 bases. CDR3 length: 14 residues. CDR3 nucleotides: TGTGCCAGCGGAAGGGGGACAGGGACCTACGAGCAGTACTTC. It translates to CASGRGTGTYEQYF.

The chain uses TRBV21-1 and TRBJ2-7; the table names TRBD1, a call not compared with the DNA. TRBV21-1 constitutes a pseudogene. The CDR3 contains 15 residues. The CDR3 loop reads CASSIPWTVSYEQYF. CDR3 DNA sequence: TGTGCCAGCAGCATTCCCTGGACAGTCTCCTACGAGCAGTACTTC.

Notes on this clone: Other DNA sequences from this sample encode an identical CDR3 as well. The chain is built from TRBV7-9 and TRBJ2-7; weak D call: TRBD1 (5 bases). Trimming took off 1 base at V and 6 bases at J, with 10 bases between the two ends. This CDR3 has 13 amino acids. CDR1 and CDR2 from the germline V gene are SEHNR and FQNEAQ (reference sequence). CDR3 DNA: TGTGCCAGCAGCTTAGGGCAGGGAATCGAGCAGTACTTC. It specifies CASSLGQGIEQYF.

The V call is TRBV29-1, the J call TRBJ1-1; the D is unclear. V lost 5 bases, J lost 5 bases, and 18 bases lay in between. Germline CDR1 reads SQVTM; CDR2 reads ANQGSEA. The CDR3 sequence is 14 residues long. The CDR3 region has the DNA TGCAGCGTTAGTCAAGGGCGAGGAGGGACTGAAGCTTTCTTT. Translating it yields CSVSQGRGGTEAFF. The variable domain in full, completed from reference TRBV29-1 and TRBJ1-1, reads SAVISQKPSRDICQRGTSLTIQCQVDSQVTMMFWYRQQPGQSLTLIATANQGSEATYESGFVIDKFPISRPNLTFSTLTVSNMSPEDSSIYLCSVSQGRGGTEAFFGQGTRLTVV.

The chain couples TRBV28 to TRBJ1-5; D not resolved. Germline CDR1 MDHEN, CDR2 SYDVKM. The germline V and J ends were trimmed by 1 base and 0 bases, with 13 bases remaining between them. The CDR3 has 17 amino acids. CDR3 amino acids: CASSLYMWEHSNQPQHF. The CDR3 nucleotides read TGTGCCAGCAGTTTATATATGTGGGAACATAGCAATCAGCCCCAGCATTTT.

The CDR3 coding sequence is TGTGCCAGCAGCTTAGGAACAGGAGGGTACACTGAAGCTTTCTTT. It translates to CASSLGTGGYTEAFF. The chain has TRBV7-9 and TRBJ1-1; perhaps TRBD1 as D (5 bases). The CDR3 has 15 residues. V was trimmed by 1 base and J by 3 bases, leaving 12 bases between them. Germline V gene data show CDR1 as SEHNR and CDR2 as FQNEAQ (reference sequence).

The V call is TRBV28, the J call TRBJ2-1; D gene ambiguous. V was cut by 4 bases and J by 0 bases, with 4 bases left in between. The CDR3 consists of 13 residues. Germline V gives CDR1 MDHEN, CDR2 SYDVKM. The CDR3 DNA sequence: TGTGCCAGCAGTTCACCCTCCTACAATGAGCAGTTCTTC. This encodes CASSSPSYNEQFF.

The V call is TRBV10-3, the J call TRBJ2-2; 9 positions agree with TRBD2. Germline CDR1 and CDR2: ENHRY and SYGVKD. V trimming: 0 bases; J trimming: 7 bases; junction bases outside the gene matches: 9. There are 17 residues in the CDR3. CDR3 loop: CAISESSLAGIFGELFF. DNA of the CDR3: TGTGCCATCAGTGAGTCGTCCCTAGCGGGGATTTTCGGGGAGCTGTTTTTT.

On this clone: Additional DNA sequences in this sample encode the identical CDR3. This chain connects TRBV6-5 to TRBJ2-5; no firm D call. The germline V and J ends were trimmed by 4 bases and 1 base, with 7 bases remaining between them. Germline CDR1 MNHEY, CDR2 SVGAGI. There are 13 residues in the CDR3. DNA of the CDR3: TGTGCCAGCAGTTTGACCCGCCAAGAGACCCAGTACTTC. Encoded protein: CASSLTRQETQYF.

The rearrangement uses TRBV19 and TRBJ2-3; 9 nucleotides match TRBD2. Germline V gene data show CDR1 as LNHDA and CDR2 as SQIVND (reference sequence). This CDR3 is built from 16 residues. J lost 6 bases, V lost 4 bases, and 11 bases had no gene match. CDR3 region: CASSSLVAGERDTQYF. The CDR3 coding sequence is TGTGCCAGTAGTAGCCTGGTAGCGGGAGAACGGGATACGCAGTATTTT.

The chain combines TRBV4-1 with TRBJ2-5; no clear D gene. Deletions cut 0 bases from V and 7 bases from J, with 15 bases between. The CDR3 is made up of 15 amino acids. Germline values: CDR1 MGHRA, CDR2 YSYEKL. This CDR3 is CASSQDLGPQRTQYF. CDR3 nucleotide sequence: TGCGCCAGCAGCCAAGATCTAGGACCACAAAGGACCCAGTACTTC.

On this clone itself: This specimen includes other DNA sequences encoding the same CDR3. This chain links TRBV28 with TRBJ2-1; no firm D call. CDR1 is MDHEN, CDR2 SYDVKM, per germline. This CDR3 contains 12 residues. The V end lost 6 bases, the J end lost 2 bases, and 5 bases lay between the germline ends. CDR3 DNA: TGTGCCAGCAGCGCGCCCTACAATGAGCAGTTCTTC. Protein product: CASSAPYNEQFF.

The chain employs TRBV19 and TRBJ1-5; 10 nucleotides line up with TRBD1. The CDR3 is 15 residues long. CDR1 is LNHDA and CDR2 is SQIVND in the germline V gene (reference sequence). The V and J ends lost 3 bases and 3 bases, in that order; junction bases with no gene match: 2. The CDR3 reads CASSMRQGANQPQHF. CDR3 bases: TGTGCCAGTAGTATGAGACAGGGGGCCAATCAGCCCCAGCATTTT.

This clone was recorded a few times. The rearrangement links TRBV13 to TRBJ1-1; perhaps TRBD1 as D (5 bases). Per the germline V gene, CDR1 is PRHDT and CDR2 is FYEKMQ (reference sequence). The CDR3 spans 15 residues. V was shortened by 0 bases and J by 0 bases, with 8 bases between the two germline ends. The CDR3 region is CASSLGETVNTEAFF. DNA for the CDR3: TGTGCCAGCAGCTTAGGCGAGACAGTGAACACTGAAGCTTTCTTT. Full variable domain (outside the CDR3, taken from reference TRBV13 and TRBJ1-1): AAGVIQSPRHLIKEKRETATLKCYPIPRHDTVYWYQQGPGQDPQFLISFYEKMQSDKGSIPDRFSAQQFSDYHSELNMSSLELGDSALYFCASSLGETVNTEAFFGQGTRLTVV.

The chain uses TRBV7-2 and TRBJ1-5; D gene ambiguous. This CDR3 region has 14 residues. The germline gives CDR1 SGHTA, CDR2 FQGNSA. V dropped 1 base and J dropped 7 bases, with 11 bases sitting between them. The chain's CDR3 is CASSLVPLGQPQHF. In nucleotides, the CDR3 is TGTGCCAGCAGCTTAGTCCCCCTGGGGCAGCCCCAGCATTTT. The full variable domain, rest sourced from reference TRBV7-2 and TRBJ1-5, is GAGVSQSPSNKVTEKGKDVELRCDPISGHTALYWYRQSLGQGLEFLIYFQGNSAPDKSGLPSDRFSAERTGGSVSTLTIQRTQQEDSAVYLCASSLVPLGQPQHFGDGTRLSIL.

The rearrangement joins TRBV11-1 to TRBJ2-1, with 7 positions matching TRBD1. The V segment lost 5 bases and the J segment 3 bases; nucleotides outside the gene matches: 7. This CDR3 spans 15 amino acids. Germline loops: CDR1 SGHAT, CDR2 FQDESV (reference sequence). The CDR3 here is CASSATGFYYNEQFF. CDR3 DNA: TGTGCCAGCAGCGCGACAGGGTTCTACTACAATGAGCAGTTCTTC.

The genes are TRBV29-1 and TRBJ2-4, with 9 bases that match TRBD1. The CDR3 has 14 amino acids. Losses at the gene ends were 6 bases for V and 0 bases for J; bases not matched to a gene: 3. Germline V gene data show CDR1 as SQVTM and CDR2 as ANQGSEA. DNA for the CDR3: TGCAGCGTACAGGGGGCCCTAGCCAAAAACATTCAGTACTTC. This translates into CSVQGALAKNIQYF. The full variable domain, in which reference TRBV29-1 and TRBJ2-4 provide the parts outside the CDR3, is SAVISQKPSRDICQRGTSLTIQCQVDSQVTMMFWYRQQPGQSLTLIATANQGSEATYESGFVIDKFPISRPNLTFSTLTVSNMSPEDSSIYLCSVQGALAKNIQYFGAGTRLSVL.

CDR3 DNA: TGTGCCAGCAGCCGATTAGGAGGGTTCCAGGACGAGCAGTACTTC. The encoded protein is CASSRLGGFQDEQYF. The rearrangement links TRBV5-6 to TRBJ2-7; D possibly corresponds to TRBD2 (6 bases). The CDR3 totals 15 residues. The germline V gene has CDR1 SGHDT and CDR2 YYEEEE. V dropped 4 bases and J dropped 5 bases, with 19 bases sitting between them.

This clone was recorded once. V usage is TRBV10-3 and J usage is TRBJ2-7, with TRBD1 matching 10 bases. Germline values: CDR1 ENHRY, CDR2 SYGVKD. Unmatched junction bases numbered 10, after V lost 10 bases and J lost 4 bases. CDR3 size: 14 residues. In nucleotides, the CDR3 is TGTGCCAGTAGAGGGACAGGGGAGGGGTACGAGCAGTACTTC. Translating it yields CASRGTGEGYEQYF.

In the case of this clone: Other DNA sequences in this sample translate to the same CDR3. The chain links TRBV27 to TRBJ2-7; TRBD1 matches at 8 bases. Germline loops: CDR1 MNHEY, CDR2 SMNVEV (reference sequence). The CDR3 totals 14 residues. J gave up 0 bases and V 5 bases, and 3 bases lay outside the gene matches. The CDR3 DNA is TGTGCCAGCAGTCGGGGGACAGGCTCCTACGAGCAGTACTTC. Translation: CASSRGTGSYEQYF.

CDR3 loop: CASSTGTGLPGANVLTF. Written as DNA, the CDR3 is TGTGCCAGCAGTACCGGGACAGGGCTCCCTGGGGCCAACGTCCTGACTTTC. V usage is TRBV5-6 and J usage is TRBJ2-6, with 9 bases lining up with TRBD1. Trimming removed 5 bases from V and 2 bases from J; junction bases left unmatched: 8. The CDR3 runs to 17 residues. In germline, CDR1 is SGHDT, CDR2 YYEEEE.

A note on this clone: Other nucleotide sequences in the sample specify the same CDR3. V usage is TRBV7-9 and J usage is TRBJ1-1; 7 nucleotides match TRBD1. This CDR3 is built from 14 residues. V gave up 1 base and J gave up 4 bases; unmatched junction bases: 3. Germline V gives CDR1 SEHNR, CDR2 FQNEAQ (reference sequence). This CDR3 reads CASSLVSGGTEAFF. In DNA form, the CDR3 reads TGTGCCAGCAGCTTAGTTTCAGGGGGCACTGAAGCTTTCTTT.

With regard to this clone: Distinct nucleotide sequences in the sample also encode this CDR3. The V call is TRBV28, the J call TRBJ1-1; weak D call: TRBD1 (6 bases). Germline CDR1 is MDHEN and CDR2 is SYDVKM. CDR3 length: 13 residues. V gave up 2 bases and J gave up 8 bases, with 12 bases separating them. The CDR3 DNA sequence: TGTGCCAGCAGTTTAAGTGGCAGGGGCGAAGCTTTCTTT. Translated: CASSLSGRGEAFF.

Comment on this clone: The identical CDR3 is also encoded by other nucleotide sequences in the sample. The chain couples TRBV28 to TRBJ2-1; 9 bases are a match to TRBD1. The germline V gene encodes CDR1 MDHEN and CDR2 SYDVKM. V lost 6 bases, J lost 7 bases, and 10 bases stayed unmatched. CDR3 length: 15 residues. This CDR3 is CASSPPGQGGNEQFF. The CDR3 region has the DNA TGTGCCAGCAGCCCGCCGGGACAGGGAGGGAATGAGCAGTTCTTC.

The CDR3 sequence: CASSTGTDNEKLFF. In DNA form, the CDR3 reads TGTGCCAGCTCAACCGGGACAGACAATGAAAAACTGTTTTTT. The V and J genes are TRBV18 and TRBJ1-4; 7 bases align to TRBD1. The CDR3 length is 14 residues. Trimming removed 5 bases from V and 5 bases from J; junction bases left unmatched: 5. Per the germline V gene, CDR1 is KGHSH and CDR2 is LQKENI.

The rearrangement joins TRBV19 to TRBJ1-5; 8 bases match TRBD1. V trimming: 4 bases; J trimming: 1 base; junction bases outside the gene matches: 6. Germline CDR1 LNHDA, CDR2 SQIVND (reference sequence). The length of the CDR3 is 16 residues. CDR3 coding DNA: TGTGCCAGTAGTAATTTTAACAGGGGGAGCAATCAGCCCCAGCATTTT. Translated: CASSNFNRGSNQPQHF.

This clone was counted once. Different DNA sequences within this sample yield the same CDR3. The chain recombines TRBV28 with TRBJ2-2; D is undetermined. The germline V gene encodes CDR1 MDHEN and CDR2 SYDVKM. The V end lost 5 bases, the J end lost 8 bases, and 6 bases lay between the germline ends. This CDR3 region has 11 residues. This CDR3 reads CASSLTGELFF. The CDR3 DNA sequence: TGTGCCAGCAGTCTGACAGGGGAGCTGTTTTTT.